The 20 T cell receptor beta chains below come from one sample, sequenced in a study of blood T cell repertoires in COVID-19. Here immunoSEQ multiplex PCR was the method, and the copy in TCRdb shows in-frame clones only, minus some. This sample carries about 260,000 clones, more than 90% of them seen once, and the ten largest clones take 2.5% to 3%. Sequences were obtained from peripheral blood. The receptor set was obtained from a person between 18 and 35 years old with COVID-19, enrolled during active disease.

The chain has TRBV11-2 and TRBJ2-7; 9 bases line up with TRBD2. The trim removed 5 bases at V and 0 bases at J, leaving 8 bases unmatched. Germline V CDR1 and CDR2: SGHAT, FQNNGV. The CDR3 spans 16 residues. CDR3 loop: CASSLRTSVSSYEQYF. DNA for the CDR3: TGTGCCAGCAGCCTCAGGACTAGCGTGAGCTCCTACGAGCAGTACTTC.

The chain carries TRBV5-1 and TRBJ2-3, with 12 bases aligning to TRBD2. The CDR3 extends over 17 amino acids. V was pared by 4 bases and J by 4 bases, with 10 bases of the junction left unmatched. The germline CDR1 and CDR2 sequences are SGHRS and YFSETQ. The CDR3 loop is CASSPGTSGSSPDTQYF. CDR3 coding DNA: TGCGCCAGCAGCCCTGGGACTAGCGGGTCGTCCCCAGATACGCAGTATTTT.

The rearrangement links TRBV19 to TRBJ2-1, with D perhaps matching TRBD1 (6 bases). CDR1 is LNHDA and CDR2 is SQIVND in the germline V gene (reference sequence). CDR3 length: 15 amino acids. V lost 1 base and J 3 bases, leaving 10 bases between the germline ends. As DNA, the CDR3 is TGTGCCAGTAGTATAGGGACAGCCGTCTACAATGAGCAGTTCTTC. Translated, it gives CASSIGTAVYNEQFF.

This rearrangement joins TRBV3-1 (or the pseudogene TRBV3-2) to TRBJ2-5; 8 nucleotides match TRBD2. The V segment lost 0 bases and the J segment 1 base; nucleotides outside the gene matches: 4. The CDR3 contains 16 residues. Per germline, CDR1 LGHDT and CDR2 YNNKEL (reference sequence). CDR3 bases: TGTGCCAGCAGCCAAGAACTAGCGGATACCCAAGAGACCCAGTACTTC. Its protein is CASSQELADTQETQYF.

The rearrangement joins TRBV5-1 to TRBJ1-5, with D possibly TRBD1 on 5 matching bases. Germline CDR1 and CDR2: SGHRS and YFSETQ. Trimming removed 0 bases at V and 7 bases at J, with 14 bases between. This CDR3 spans 15 amino acids. CDR3 sequence reads: CASSLGGLAGQPQHF. In nucleotides, the CDR3 is TGCGCCAGCAGCTTGGGGGGCTTAGCAGGGCAGCCCCAGCATTTT.

For the CDR3, the DNA is TGTGCCAGTAGTCGGACAGATACGCAGTATTTT. It codes for CASSRTDTQYF. The chain recombines TRBV19 with TRBJ2-3; D not resolved. Per the germline V gene, CDR1 is LNHDA and CDR2 is SQIVND (reference sequence). CDR3 length equals 11 residues. Trimming shortened V by 5 bases and J by 3 bases, and 3 bases separated the two germline ends.

V is TRBV7-2 and J is TRBJ2-3; D is possibly TRBD1 (6 bases). Germline V gives CDR1 SGHTA, CDR2 FQGNSA. The CDR3 is made up of 14 amino acids. Trimming removed 3 bases at V and 0 bases at J, with 7 bases between. CDR3 DNA sequence: TGTGCCAGCAGCTTCGGACAGAGCACAGATACGCAGTATTTT. Protein: CASSFGQSTDTQYF.

The chain uses TRBV24-1 and TRBJ2-3; 8 bases agree with TRBD1. The CDR3 covers 14 residues. Germline CDR1 and CDR2: KGHDR and SFDVKD. J gave up 5 bases and V 9 bases, and 9 bases lay outside the gene matches. CDR3 in amino acids: CATHSDRAGDTQYF. CDR3 DNA: TGTGCCACCCACTCGGACAGGGCGGGAGATACGCAGTATTTT.

The chain couples TRBV6-4 to TRBJ1-2; 8 nucleotides line up with TRBD1. Germline assignment: CDR1 MRHNA and CDR2 SNTAGT. CDR3 length: 17 residues. J lost 1 base, V lost 4 bases, and 11 bases had no gene match. CDR3 protein: CASSAIRTGCVNYGYTF. The CDR3 region has the DNA TGTGCCAGCAGTGCGATAAGGACAGGGTGCGTTAACTATGGCTACACCTTC.

This clone was detected only once. The rearrangement uses TRBV9 and TRBJ2-2; D is undetermined. Trimming took 3 bases from V and 5 from J, leaving 8 bases between them. Germline-derived CDR1 and CDR2 are SGDLS and YYNGEE. The CDR3 covers 13 residues. CDR3 sequence reads: CASSGFGTGELFF. Here the CDR3 DNA reads TGTGCCAGCAGCGGGTTCGGTACCGGGGAGCTGTTTTTT.

J is TRBJ2-7 and V is TRBV10-2; maybe TRBD1 (5 bases). In germline, CDR1 is WSHSY, CDR2 SAAADI. The V end lost 10 bases, the J end lost 0 bases, and 22 bases lay between the germline ends. CDR3 length: 16 residues. The chain's CDR3 is CATSPAQAIISYEQYF. The CDR3 nucleotides are TGCGCCACCTCACCCGCACAGGCGATTATCTCCTACGAGCAGTACTTC.

The DNA for the CDR3 is TGTGCCAGCAGCACCCGACAGGGAAGGTATGGCTACACCTTC. Translation gives CASSTRQGRYGYTF. V usage is TRBV21-1 and J usage is TRBJ1-2; TRBD1, as called in the table, went unchecked against the DNA. TRBV21-1 is reported as a pseudogene. The CDR3 spans 14 residues.

This chain uses TRBV11-2 with TRBJ2-7; 7 positions match TRBD2. Looked up from germline, CDR1 is SGHAT and CDR2 is FQNNGV. The CDR3 is 15 residues long. V lost 2 bases to trimming and J lost 4 bases; unmatched junction nucleotides: 8. The CDR3 DNA reads TGTGCCAGCAGCTTAAGTACTAGCGCGCCGTACGAGCAGTACTTC. This encodes CASSLSTSAPYEQYF.

The chain recombines TRBV28 with TRBJ1-6, with TRBD1 matching 7 bases. The V segment lost 5 bases and the J segment 6 bases; nucleotides outside the gene matches: 7. From germline, CDR1 is MDHEN and CDR2 SYDVKM. This CDR3 has 15 residues. The CDR3: CASSQMTGSNSPLHF. In DNA, the CDR3 is TGTGCCAGCAGTCAAATGACAGGGAGTAATTCACCCCTCCACTTT.

The chain joins TRBV19 to TRBJ2-4, with D perhaps TRBD2 (6 bases). Germline assignment: CDR1 LNHDA and CDR2 SQIVND (reference sequence). The CDR3 loop spans 13 amino acids. Trimming took 9 bases from V and 3 from J, leaving 12 bases between them. In DNA, the CDR3 is TGTGCCAGAGCTCCGGGACTCAAAAACATTCAGTACTTC. It codes for CARAPGLKNIQYF.

V usage is TRBV7-8 and J usage is TRBJ1-5, with D unresolved. Trimming left V 1 base short and J 7 bases short, with 14 bases between. Germline V gene data show CDR1 as SGHVS and CDR2 as FQNEAQ. The CDR3 extends over 15 amino acids. The CDR3 protein is CASSLGPLKRQPQHF. The CDR3 DNA reads TGTGCCAGCAGCTTAGGTCCGCTCAAGAGACAGCCCCAGCATTTT. The whole variable domain, remainder taken from reference TRBV7-8 and TRBJ1-5, is GAGVSQSPRYKVAKRGQDVALRCDPISGHVSLFWYQQALGQGPEFLTYFQNEAQLDKSGLPSDRFFAERPEGSVSTLKIQRTQQEDSAVYLCASSLGPLKRQPQHFGDGTRLSIL.

The J gene is TRBJ1-4, the V gene TRBV4-1; no firm D call. CDR1 is MGHRA, CDR2 YSYEKL, per germline. This CDR3 is built from 15 residues. The ends were cut back, 1 base at V and 3 bases at J, with 9 bases in the middle. In nucleotides, the CDR3 is TGCGCCAGCAGCCAAGTTGCAGGTTCTAATGAAAAACTGTTTTTT. Its translation: CASSQVAGSNEKLFF.

The chain uses TRBV24-1 and TRBJ2-1; 7 bases are a match to TRBD1. CDR1 and CDR2 from the germline V gene are KGHDR and SFDVKD. The CDR3 is 20 residues long. V gave up 1 base and J gave up 2 bases; unmatched junction bases: 16. The CDR3 spells CATSDLSRGPALGTYNEQFF. CDR3 DNA sequence: TGTGCCACCAGTGATTTATCAAGGGGGCCAGCCCTTGGGACCTACAATGAGCAGTTCTTC.

The chain uses TRBV19 and TRBJ2-1, with a tentative D call TRBD2 (5 bases). V was trimmed by 5 bases and J by 9 bases, leaving 11 bases between them. CDR3 size: 12 residues. The germline V gene has CDR1 LNHDA and CDR2 SQIVND (reference sequence). CDR3 loop: CASSYGVSEQFF. The CDR3 nucleotides read TGTGCCAGTAGTTACGGGGTCAGTGAGCAGTTCTTC.

This sequence joins TRBV6-5 and TRBJ1-2; 8 nucleotides line up with TRBD1. The germline V gene has CDR1 MNHEY and CDR2 SVGAGI. Trimming removed 5 bases from V and 4 bases from J; junction bases left unmatched: 6. The CDR3 length is 14 residues. The CDR3 region has the DNA TGTGCCAGCAGTCCCTCGGGACAGGTCTATGGCTACACCTTC. This sequence encodes CASSPSGQVYGYTF.